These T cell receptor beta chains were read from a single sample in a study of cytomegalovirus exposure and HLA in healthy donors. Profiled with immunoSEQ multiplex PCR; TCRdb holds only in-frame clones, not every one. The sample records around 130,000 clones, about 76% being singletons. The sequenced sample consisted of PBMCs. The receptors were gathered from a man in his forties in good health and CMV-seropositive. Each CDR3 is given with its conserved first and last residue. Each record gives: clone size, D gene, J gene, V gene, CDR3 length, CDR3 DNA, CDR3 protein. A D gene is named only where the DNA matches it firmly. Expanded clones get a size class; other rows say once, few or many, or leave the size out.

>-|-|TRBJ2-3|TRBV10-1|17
TGCGCCAGCAGTGAGTCAGTTGGCACCCTGGGCACAGATACGCAGTATTTT
CASSESVGTLGTDTQYF
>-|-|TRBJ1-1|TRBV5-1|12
TGCGCCAGCAGCTCCGGACAGCGAGGGGCTTTCTTT
CASSSGQRGAFF
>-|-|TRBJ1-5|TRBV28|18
TGTGCCAGCAGTTCGCCCCGCGGGCGGCCTGGTAGCAATCAGCCCCAGCATTTT
CASSSPRGRPGSNQPQHF
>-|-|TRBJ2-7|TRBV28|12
TGTGCCAGCAGTTTGGAGGAGTACGAGCAGTACTTC
CASSLEEYEQYF
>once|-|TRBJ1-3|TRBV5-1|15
TGCGCCAGCAGCTTGGCAGGGGCACGGGGAAACACCATATATTTT
CASSLAGARGNTIYF
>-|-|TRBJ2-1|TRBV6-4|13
TGTGCCAGCAGTCTACAGGGAAGCAATGAGCAGTTCTTC
CASSLQGSNEQFF
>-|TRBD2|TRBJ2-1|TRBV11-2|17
TGTGCCAGCAGCAAGACGAATAGCGGGGGTCGCCAGGATGAGCAGTTCTTC
CASSKTNSGGRQDEQFF
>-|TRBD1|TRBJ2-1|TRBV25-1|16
TGTGCCAGCAGTAACCACCTGGGACAGGGGTACAATGAGCAGTTCTTC
CASSNHLGQGYNEQFF
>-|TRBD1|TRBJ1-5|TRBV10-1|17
TGCGCCAGCAGGACCGGGACAGGGAAGGTAAGCGATCAGCCCCAGCATTTT
CASRTGTGKVSDQPQHF
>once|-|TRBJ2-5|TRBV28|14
TGTGCCAGCAGTTCCCGATTTTCCGGGGAGACCCAGTACTTC
CASSSRFSGETQYF